Reported below is one T cell receptor beta chain. Its antigen is not identified. This specimen comes from a study of monozygotic twins with inflammatory bowel disease. Broader study findings: No single strong signal or clonotype associated with IBD was supported. Repertoire similarity was not found to differ between concordant and discordant twins, possibly from limited power. Healthy co-twins exceeded IBD patients in TCRbeta diversity as measured by inverse Simpson.

Germline assignment: CDR1 MNHNS and CDR2 SASEGT. This CDR3 region has 15 residues. Investigators made cDNA in eight separate reactions per sample. TCRdb re-called the 5' RACE reads; every CDR3 protein appears as one record, without DNA. Its listing shows under 350,000 distinct CDR3 sequences. The sequenced material came from blood. The clonotype originates from a human donor with ulcerative colitis or Crohn's disease, or a healthy co-twin of an affected twin (not recorded which). The chain has TRBV6-1 and TRBJ2-5; TCRdb's D call, TRBD2, is unchecked because there is no DNA. CDR3 residues: CASRPVAGVKETQYF.